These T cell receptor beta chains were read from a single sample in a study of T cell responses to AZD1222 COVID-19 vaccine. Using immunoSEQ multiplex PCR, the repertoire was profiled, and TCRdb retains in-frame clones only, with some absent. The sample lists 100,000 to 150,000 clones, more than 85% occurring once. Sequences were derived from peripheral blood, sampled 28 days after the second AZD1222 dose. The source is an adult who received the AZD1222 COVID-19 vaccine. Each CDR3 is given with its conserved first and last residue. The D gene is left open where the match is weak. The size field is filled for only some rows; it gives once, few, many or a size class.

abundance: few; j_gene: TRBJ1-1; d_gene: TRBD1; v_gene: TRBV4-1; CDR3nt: TGCGCCAGCAGCCAAGCCGACAGGGTGATCCTCCACATGAACACTGAAGCTTTCTTT; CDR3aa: CASSQADRVILHMNTEAFF
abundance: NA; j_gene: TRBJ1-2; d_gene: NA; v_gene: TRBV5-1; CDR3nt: TGCGCCAGCAGCTTGGGGGGGATGCGTGGCTACACCTTC; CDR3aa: CASSLGGMRGYTF
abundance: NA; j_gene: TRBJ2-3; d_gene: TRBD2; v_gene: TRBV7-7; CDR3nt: TGTGCTAGCAGCTTAGGGGCGGCGGGAGCCGCAGATACGCAGTATTTT; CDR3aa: CASSLGAAGAADTQYF
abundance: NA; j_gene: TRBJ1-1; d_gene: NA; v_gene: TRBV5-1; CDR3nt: TGCGCCAGCAGCTTGGCTAGGGAGACTGAAGCTTTCTTT; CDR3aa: CASSLARETEAFF
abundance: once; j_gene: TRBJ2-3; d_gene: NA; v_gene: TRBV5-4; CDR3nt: TGTGCCAGCAGCTTGGCCTTGACAGTAGATACGCAGTATTTT; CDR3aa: CASSLALTVDTQYF
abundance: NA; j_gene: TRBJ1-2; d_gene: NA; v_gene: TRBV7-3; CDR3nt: TGTGCCAGCAGCTTAGAGGGAACGGGTGGCTACACCTTC; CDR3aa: CASSLEGTGGYTF
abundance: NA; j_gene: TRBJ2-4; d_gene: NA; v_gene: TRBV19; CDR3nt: TGTGCCAGTAGTATAGAAGGAAAGGGGGCCAAAAACATTCAGTACTTC; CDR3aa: CASSIEGKGAKNIQYF
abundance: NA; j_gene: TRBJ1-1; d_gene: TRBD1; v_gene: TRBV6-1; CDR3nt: TGTGCCGGGGGAGACAGGGGAGGAACTGAAGCTTTCTTT; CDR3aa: CAGGDRGGTEAFF
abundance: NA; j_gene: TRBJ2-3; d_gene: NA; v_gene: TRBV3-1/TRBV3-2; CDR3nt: TGTGCCAGCAGCCCAACGGAAGCGGATACGCAGTATTTT; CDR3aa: CASSPTEADTQYF
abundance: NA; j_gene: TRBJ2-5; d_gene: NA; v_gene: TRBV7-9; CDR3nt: TGTGCCAGCAGCTTACCGGGTCCGGAGACCCAGTACTTC; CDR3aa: CASSLPGPETQYF
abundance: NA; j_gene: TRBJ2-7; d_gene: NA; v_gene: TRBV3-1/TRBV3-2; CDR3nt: TGTGCCAGCAGTGGCCAGGGAGGCGAGCAGTACTTC; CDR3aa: CASSGQGGEQYF
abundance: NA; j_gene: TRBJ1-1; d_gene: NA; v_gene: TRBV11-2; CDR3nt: TGTGCCAGCAGCTTTACGGAACACACTGAAGCTTTCTTT; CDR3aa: CASSFTEHTEAFF
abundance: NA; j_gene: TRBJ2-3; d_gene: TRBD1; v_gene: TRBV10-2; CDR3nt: TGCGCCAGCAGTTTCGGGACAGGTACAGATACGCAGTATTTT; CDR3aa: CASSFGTGTDTQYF
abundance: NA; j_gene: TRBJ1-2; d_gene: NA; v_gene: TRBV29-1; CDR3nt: TGCAGCGTTGACCAAAACTATGGCTACACCTTC; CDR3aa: CSVDQNYGYTF
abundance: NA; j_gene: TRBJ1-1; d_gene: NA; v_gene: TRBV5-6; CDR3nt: TGTGCCAGCAGCTTGTATGGGTTCACTGAAGCTTTCTTT; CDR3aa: CASSLYGFTEAFF
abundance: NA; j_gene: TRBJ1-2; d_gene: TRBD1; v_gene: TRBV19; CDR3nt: TGTGCCAGTAGTATAGAGACAGGGAGGAACTATGGCTACACCTTC; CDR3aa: CASSIETGRNYGYTF
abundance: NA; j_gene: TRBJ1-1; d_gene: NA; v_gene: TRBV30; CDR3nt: TGTGCCTGGAGTCACTCGGGTACTCAGGGCACTGAAGCTTTCTTT; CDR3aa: CAWSHSGTQGTEAFF
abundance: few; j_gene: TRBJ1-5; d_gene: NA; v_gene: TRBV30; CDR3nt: TGTGCCTGGAGCGGGGGAGGGCCCCAGCATTTT; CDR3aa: CAWSGGGPQHF
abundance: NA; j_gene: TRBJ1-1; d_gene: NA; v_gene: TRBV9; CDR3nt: TGTGCCAGCAGCGTAGTAAGTACGAACACTGAAGCTTTCTTT; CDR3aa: CASSVVSTNTEAFF
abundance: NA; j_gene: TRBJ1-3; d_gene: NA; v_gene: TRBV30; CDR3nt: TGTGCCTGGACCCCGATGCCCACGAGATACACCATATATTTT; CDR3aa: CAWTPMPTRYTIYF
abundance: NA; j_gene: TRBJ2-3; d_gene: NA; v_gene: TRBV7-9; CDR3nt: TGTGCCAGCAGCTTTCGGGGACCCGACACAGATACGCAGTATTTT; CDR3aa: CASSFRGPDTDTQYF
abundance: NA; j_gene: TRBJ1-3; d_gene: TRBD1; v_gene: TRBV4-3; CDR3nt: TGCGCCAGCAGCCAAGCCGGGACAGCCTCTGGAAACACCATATATTTT; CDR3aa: CASSQAGTASGNTIYF
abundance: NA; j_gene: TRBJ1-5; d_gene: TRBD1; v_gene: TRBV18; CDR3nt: TGTGCCAGCTCACCCGGGACAGGGGGCGCCTCGACCCAGCATTTT; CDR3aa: CASSPGTGGASTQHF
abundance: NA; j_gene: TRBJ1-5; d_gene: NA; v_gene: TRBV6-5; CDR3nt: TGTGCCAGCATCGTAATGACAGGATGGAATCAGCCCCAGCATTTT; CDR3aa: CASIVMTGWNQPQHF
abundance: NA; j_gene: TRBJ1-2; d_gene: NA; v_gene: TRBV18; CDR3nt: TGTGCCAGCTCACCAGAAGGGACGGAAAATGGCTACACCTTC; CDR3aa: CASSPEGTENGYTF
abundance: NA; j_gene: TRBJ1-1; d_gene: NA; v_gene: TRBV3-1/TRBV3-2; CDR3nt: TGTGCCAGCAGCCAAAGGGGGACTGAAGCTTTCTTT; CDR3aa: CASSQRGTEAFF
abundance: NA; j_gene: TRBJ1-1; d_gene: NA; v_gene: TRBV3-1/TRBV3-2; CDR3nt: TGTGCCAGCAGCCAAAAAGACAGGATGAACACTGAAGCTTTCTTT; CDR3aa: CASSQKDRMNTEAFF
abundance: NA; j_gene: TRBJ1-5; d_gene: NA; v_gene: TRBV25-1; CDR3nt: TGTGCCAGCAGTGAAGGACAGACTAGCAATCAGCCCCAGCATTTT; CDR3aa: CASSEGQTSNQPQHF
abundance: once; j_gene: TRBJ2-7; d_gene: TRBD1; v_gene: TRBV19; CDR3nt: TGTGCCAGTAGTAGGGGACAGGAGTCCTACGAGCAGTACTTC; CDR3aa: CASSRGQESYEQYF
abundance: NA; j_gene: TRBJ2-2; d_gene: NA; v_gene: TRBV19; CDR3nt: TGTGCCAGTAACCGCGGTTTACAAGGTCACACCGGGGAGCTGTTTTTT; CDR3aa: CASNRGLQGHTGELFF
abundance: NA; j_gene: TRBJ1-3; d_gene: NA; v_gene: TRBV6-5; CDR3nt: TGTGCCAGCAGTTACCATAAGGGGGATGCAAACACCATATATTTT; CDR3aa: CASSYHKGDANTIYF
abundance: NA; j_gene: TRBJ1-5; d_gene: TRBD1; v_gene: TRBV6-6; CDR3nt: TGTGCCAGCCTAGGGGGCGCGATGGCTCAGCCCCAGCATTTT; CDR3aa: CASLGGAMAQPQHF
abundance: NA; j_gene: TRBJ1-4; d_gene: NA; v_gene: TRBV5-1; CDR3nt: TGCGCCAGCAGCTTGGAGGGGCGGGAAAAACTGTTTTTT; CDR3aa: CASSLEGREKLFF
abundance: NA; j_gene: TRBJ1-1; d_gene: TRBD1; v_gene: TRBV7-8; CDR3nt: TGTGCCAGCAGCTTAGGGGGACAGGGTAACACTGAAGCTTTCTTT; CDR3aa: CASSLGGQGNTEAFF
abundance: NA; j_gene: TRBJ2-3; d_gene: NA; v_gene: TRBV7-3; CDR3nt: TGTGCCAGCAGCTTAGATTCCCCGTTAGATACGCAGTATTTT; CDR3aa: CASSLDSPLDTQYF
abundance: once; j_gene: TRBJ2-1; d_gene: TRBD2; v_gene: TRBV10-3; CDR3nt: TGTGCCATCAGTGAGTTGATCACTAGCGGGATCGGGGGAGAGCAGTTCTTC; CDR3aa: CAISELITSGIGGEQFF
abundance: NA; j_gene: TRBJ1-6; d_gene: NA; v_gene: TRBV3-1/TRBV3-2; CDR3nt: TGTGCCAGCAGCCTCCCCCCGGGGGGAGGCTCACCCCTCCACTTT; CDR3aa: CASSLPPGGGSPLHF
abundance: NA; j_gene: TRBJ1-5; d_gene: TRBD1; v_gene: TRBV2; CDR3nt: TGTGCCAGCAAGCTGACAGGGTCCAATCAGCCCCAGCATTTT; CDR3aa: CASKLTGSNQPQHF
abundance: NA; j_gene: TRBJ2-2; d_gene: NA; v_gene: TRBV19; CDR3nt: TGTGCCAGTAGCCTTGGCCAAGGGACCACGAACACCGGGGAGCTGTTTTTT; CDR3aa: CASSLGQGTTNTGELFF
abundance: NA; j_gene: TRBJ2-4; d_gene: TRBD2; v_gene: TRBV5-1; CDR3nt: TGCGCCAACCCCTTCGGACTAGCGGGGGGGTGGTCCAAAAACATTCAGTACTTC; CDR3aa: CANPFGLAGGWSKNIQYF
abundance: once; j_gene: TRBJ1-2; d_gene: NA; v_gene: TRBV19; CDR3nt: TGTGCCAGTAGTATGGGAGGCTATGGCTACACCTTC; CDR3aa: CASSMGGYGYTF
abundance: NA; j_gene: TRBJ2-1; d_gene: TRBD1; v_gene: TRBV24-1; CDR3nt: TGTGCCACCAGTGACTCGCCCGGGACAGGGGGCGGATTGTACCAGCAGTTCTTC; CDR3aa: CATSDSPGTGGGLYQQFF
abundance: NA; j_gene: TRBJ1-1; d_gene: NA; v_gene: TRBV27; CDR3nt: TGTGCCACCTCCCTCTGGGGGAACACTGAAGCTTTCTTT; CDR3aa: CATSLWGNTEAFF
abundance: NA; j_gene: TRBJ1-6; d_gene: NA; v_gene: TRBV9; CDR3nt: TGTGCCAGCAGCGTAGGTCCCAATTCACCCCTCCACTTT; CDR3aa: CASSVGPNSPLHF